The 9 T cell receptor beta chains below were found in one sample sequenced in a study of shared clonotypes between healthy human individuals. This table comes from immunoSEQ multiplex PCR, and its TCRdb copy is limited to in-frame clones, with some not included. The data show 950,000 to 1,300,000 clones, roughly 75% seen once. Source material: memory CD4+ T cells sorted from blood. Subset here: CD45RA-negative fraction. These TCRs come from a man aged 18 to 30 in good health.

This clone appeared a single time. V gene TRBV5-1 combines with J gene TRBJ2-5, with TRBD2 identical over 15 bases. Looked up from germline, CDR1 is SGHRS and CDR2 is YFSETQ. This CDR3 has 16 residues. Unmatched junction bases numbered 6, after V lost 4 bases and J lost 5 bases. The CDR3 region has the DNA TGCGCCAGCAGCGCGGGACTAGCGGGGGGATATGAGACCCAGTACTTC. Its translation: CASSAGLAGGYETQYF. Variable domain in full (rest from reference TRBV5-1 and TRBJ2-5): KAGVTQTPRYLIKTRGQQVTLSCSPISGHRSVSWYQQTPGQGLQFLFEYFSETQRNKGNFPGRFSGRQFSNSRSEMNVSTLELGDSALYLCASSAGLAGGYETQYFGPGTRLLVL.

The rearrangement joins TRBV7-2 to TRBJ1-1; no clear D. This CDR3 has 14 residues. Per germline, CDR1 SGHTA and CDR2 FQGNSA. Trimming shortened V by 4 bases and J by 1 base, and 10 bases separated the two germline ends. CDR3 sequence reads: CASSSHGRNTEAFF. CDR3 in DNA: TGTGCCAGCAGCTCCCACGGGAGGAACACTGAAGCTTTCTTT.

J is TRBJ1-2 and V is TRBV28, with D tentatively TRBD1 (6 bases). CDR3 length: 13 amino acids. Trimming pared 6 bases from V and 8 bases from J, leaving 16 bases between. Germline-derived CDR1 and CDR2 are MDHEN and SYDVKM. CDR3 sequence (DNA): TGTGCCAGCAGCTCTGGACAGTCTAACGGCTACACCTTC. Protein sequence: CASSSGQSNGYTF.

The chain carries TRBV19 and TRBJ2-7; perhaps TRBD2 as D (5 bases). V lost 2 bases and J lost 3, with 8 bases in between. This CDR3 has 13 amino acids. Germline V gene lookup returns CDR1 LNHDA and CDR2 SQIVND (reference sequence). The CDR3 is CASSISTSYEQYF. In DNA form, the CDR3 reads TGTGCCAGTAGTATATCCACTAGCTACGAGCAGTACTTC.

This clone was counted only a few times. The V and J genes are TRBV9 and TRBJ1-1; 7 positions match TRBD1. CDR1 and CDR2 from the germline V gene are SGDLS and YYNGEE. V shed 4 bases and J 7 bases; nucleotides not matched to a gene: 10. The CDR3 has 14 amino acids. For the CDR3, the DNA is TGTGCCAGCAGCCCAGGGGACAGTGCTTTTGAAGCTTTCTTT. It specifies CASSPGDSAFEAFF.

CDR3 residues: CASSLLTPPEQYF. CDR3 nucleotide sequence: TGTGCCAGCAGTCTCCTGACCCCCCCAGAGCAGTACTTC. This chain links TRBV27 with TRBJ2-7; D gene ambiguous. This CDR3 contains 13 residues. Germline CDR1 and CDR2: MNHEY and SMNVEV (reference sequence). The germline V and J ends were trimmed by 5 bases and 7 bases, with 15 bases remaining between them.

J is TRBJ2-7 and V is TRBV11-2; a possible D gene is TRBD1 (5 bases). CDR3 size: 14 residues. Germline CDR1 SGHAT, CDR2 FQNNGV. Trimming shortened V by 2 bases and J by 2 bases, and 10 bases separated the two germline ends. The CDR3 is CASSLSQGTYEQYF. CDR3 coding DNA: TGTGCCAGCAGCTTAAGCCAGGGCACCTACGAGCAGTACTTC.

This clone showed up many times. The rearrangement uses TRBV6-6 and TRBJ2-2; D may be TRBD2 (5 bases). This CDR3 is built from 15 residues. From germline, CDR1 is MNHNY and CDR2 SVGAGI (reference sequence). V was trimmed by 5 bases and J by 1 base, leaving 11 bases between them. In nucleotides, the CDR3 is TGTGCCAGCAGTCCGCGGACTGTGAACACCGGGGAGCTGTTTTTT. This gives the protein CASSPRTVNTGELFF.

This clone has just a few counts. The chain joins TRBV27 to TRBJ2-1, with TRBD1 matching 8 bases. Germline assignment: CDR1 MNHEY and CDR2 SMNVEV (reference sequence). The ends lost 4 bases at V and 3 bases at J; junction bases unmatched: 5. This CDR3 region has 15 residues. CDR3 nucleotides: TGTGCCAGCAGTTCGTTCAGGGGGCACTACAATGAGCAGTTCTTC. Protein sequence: CASSSFRGHYNEQFF.